What follows describes a single T cell receptor (beta chain). Its antigen is still unknown. No much larger clonotype is one base removed from it; base qualities were not supplied. The method behind the library was 5' RACE. The sample was run on an Illumina HiSeq 2500. The second PCR ran for roughly 7 to 12 cycles and used a J-beta primer mix along with a sample-barcoded 5' primer. A template-switch 5' adaptor carrying 12 random nucleotides introduced a unique molecular identifier onto each TCR beta cDNA molecule. Each sample yielded at least 2.5 million CDR3-containing paired-end reads. First-strand cDNA synthesis was performed from all RNA using the Mint cDNA synthesis kit, with priming by a TRBC-specific oligonucleotide. After uracil-DNA glycosylase treatment, a first 18-cycle PCR used universal primers M1SS and BC2_uni_R on all cDNA. The authors processed their data as follows. Normalization of each sample was performed by random selection of 1 million high-quality reads, each carrying a distinct molecular identifier. Instead of being binned into consensus sequences, reads with shared molecular identifiers were discarded. MiTCR, with a Q25 quality threshold and the strictest error-elimination algorithm, was used for CDR3 identification, clonotype clustering and error correction. A nonparametric unseen species model using Euler transformation provided a lower-bound estimate of total TCR beta diversity. Using fastp trimming at Q25 and MiXCR clonotype assembly, TCRdb reanalyzed the public sequencing data and kept in-frame beta chains. Entries that share a CDR3 protein sequence are merged under the most common genes and DNA. It is TCRdb's table, rather than the study itself, that gives the V and J calls and clone size. In all, the sample holds around 850,000 distinct CDR3 sequences, and under 40% of those were seen once. The ten largest clones take up 13% of the sample.

The sample comes from a study of blood T cells in healthy people across ages (dated by TCRdb to 2015 to 2017). Study-level background: In model experiments, template switching captured about one uniquely barcoded TCR beta cDNA molecule for every two T cells. The donors were split into four age groups: young (average about 16 years), middle-aged (about 40), aged (62) and long-lived (more than 80). Using deep sequencing normalized with unique cDNA molecular identifiers, the study measured how TCR beta repertoire diversity changes with age. Two additional independent replicas of 1 million unique cDNA reads from the same blood draw were analyzed for two donors (one aged 18 to 29 and one aged 80 or older). To avoid experimental bias, donors of different ages were distributed randomly across sequencing lanes.

The research as a whole found: Donor CMV infection status was unknown, potentially confounding age-related changes in expanded clonotypes. The percentage of naive T cells measured by flow cytometry correlated strongly with observed TCR beta diversity. The long-lived group showed more naive CD4+ T cells, fewer expanded clones and increased TCR diversity than the aged group, suggesting age selection. Estimates of total diversity from one million sequenced T cells were regarded as lower bounds and underestimates. Since profiling was done on bulk unsorted PBMCs, naive and antigen-experienced compartments could not be conclusively compared. As age increased, observed TCR beta diversity per million T cells dropped in a roughly linear way, and a significant reduction was already evident by age about 40.

The donors were 40 or so Caucasian individuals from Russia, aged roughly 6 to 90 years, who were systemically healthy. Each donor gave 8 to 10 milliliters of peripheral blood, drawn into EDTA-treated Vacutainer tubes. PBMCs were isolated by Ficoll-Paque density-gradient centrifugation, with at least 7 million obtained per sample. Total RNA was extracted from PBMCs with Trizol reagent, with at least 5 micrograms obtained per sample. The percentages of naive CD45RAhigh/CD27high T cells were determined by flow cytometry on a PBMC aliquot from every donor. Sequences were obtained from blood. This receptor was obtained from a man aged 18-30 years in good health.

The CDR3 region has the sequence CASNPSPQYTGELFF. The nucleotides are TGTGCCAGCAATCCAAGTCCCCAGTACACCGGGGAGCTGTTTTTT. The V and J segments used are TRBV3-1 and TRBJ2-2; the D gene cannot be named for sure. The germline V gene (reference sequence) sets CDR1 to LGHDT and CDR2 to YNNKEL. From the cysteine through the phenylalanine, the CDR3 covers 15 amino acids. Of all the DNA, just the CDR3 is kept, 45 bases in frame from base 1. Trimming removed 7 bases from V and 3 bases from J, leaving 15 bases between the germline ends.